The 29 T cell receptor beta chains below all came from one sample that was sequenced in a study of shared clonotypes between healthy human individuals. Assay used: immunoSEQ multiplex PCR; TCRdb lists only in-frame clones, some missing. The data hold over a million clones, with 96% observed a single time. The specimen was naive CD4+ T cells sorted from blood. The subset is: CD45RA+ positively selected. Every receptor here comes from a man aged 25 to 45 in good health.

The CDR3 loop reads CASSLAGRQDNEQFF. The CDR3, as DNA: TGCGCCAGCAGCTTGGCCGGGCGGCAGGACAATGAGCAGTTCTTC. The chain uses TRBV5-1 and TRBJ2-1, with D unresolved. The germline CDR1 and CDR2 sequences are SGHRS and YFSETQ. The CDR3 sequence is 15 residues long. With 0 bases removed from V and 5 bases from J, the gap between germline ends came to 12 bases. Using reference TRBV5-1 and TRBJ2-1 for the parts outside the CDR3, the full variable domain is KAGVTQTPRYLIKTRGQQVTLSCSPISGHRSVSWYQQTPGQGLQFLFEYFSETQRNKGNFPGRFSGRQFSNSRSEMNVSTLELGDSALYLCASSLAGRQDNEQFFGPGTRLTVL.

V is TRBV15 and J is TRBJ1-1; D is undetermined. The germline V gene encodes CDR1 LNHNV and CDR2 YYDKDF (reference sequence). This CDR3 region has 14 residues. V was clipped by 4 bases and J by 0 bases, with 9 bases between them. CDR3 in DNA: TGTGCCACCAGCACGACGGGAATGAACACTGAAGCTTTCTTT. The encoded protein is CATSTTGMNTEAFF.

The rearrangement joins TRBV7-6 to TRBJ2-3; 9 bases line up with TRBD2. The CDR3 loop spans 15 amino acids. Germline V CDR1 and CDR2: SGHVS, FNYEAQ. Trimming removed 1 base from V and 6 bases from J; junction bases left unmatched: 5. The CDR3 DNA reads as TGTGCCAGCAGCTTAGGACTAGCGGATGTGGATACGCAGTATTTT. This codes for CASSLGLADVDTQYF.

CDR3 DNA sequence: TGCGCCAGCAGCTTGGCGTTCAGGGCTAGCACAGATACGCAGTATTTT. Translated: CASSLAFRASTDTQYF. This chain connects TRBV5-1 to TRBJ2-3; D might be TRBD1 (5 bases). The CDR3 has 16 residues. V lost 0 bases and J lost 0, with 11 bases in between. Germline V gene lookup returns CDR1 SGHRS and CDR2 YFSETQ. The variable domain in full, completed from reference TRBV5-1 and TRBJ2-3, reads KAGVTQTPRYLIKTRGQQVTLSCSPISGHRSVSWYQQTPGQGLQFLFEYFSETQRNKGNFPGRFSGRQFSNSRSEMNVSTLELGDSALYLCASSLAFRASTDTQYFGPGTRLTVL.

This chain joins TRBV29-1 and TRBJ2-5, with TRBD1 matching over 7 bases. Looked up from germline, CDR1 is SQVTM and CDR2 is ANQGSEA. V was pared by 6 bases and J by 5 bases, with 9 bases of the junction left unmatched. This CDR3 has 13 residues. Here the CDR3 DNA reads TGCAGCGTGCACAGGGGCGCGATTGAGACCCAGTACTTC. Residues: CSVHRGAIETQYF. Looking up the rest from reference TRBV29-1 and TRBJ2-5 gives the full variable domain: SAVISQKPSRDICQRGTSLTIQCQVDSQVTMMFWYRQQPGQSLTLIATANQGSEATYESGFVIDKFPISRPNLTFSTLTVSNMSPEDSSIYLCSVHRGAIETQYFGPGTRLLVL.

V is TRBV4-1 and J is TRBJ2-3; no clear D. Trimming left V 0 bases short and J 1 base short, with 5 bases between. In germline, CDR1 is MGHRA, CDR2 YSYEKL. The CDR3 has 14 residues. CDR3: CASSQDLGTDTQYF. In DNA, the CDR3 is TGCGCCAGCAGCCAAGATTTGGGCACAGATACGCAGTATTTT.

This clone was observed a handful of times. V usage is TRBV27 and J usage is TRBJ2-5, with D possibly matching TRBD2 (5 bases). The germline V and J ends were trimmed by 7 bases and 5 bases, with 14 bases remaining between them. The CDR3 has 13 residues. Germline CDR1 MNHEY, CDR2 SMNVEV (reference sequence). CDR3 residues: CASTQRRGETQYF. The CDR3 DNA is TGTGCCAGCACCCAGCGGCGTGGGGAGACCCAGTACTTC.

V is TRBV11-2 and J is TRBJ2-2, with TRBD2 matching over 9 bases. The CDR3 length is 17 residues. J lost 1 base, V lost 1 base, and 4 bases had no gene match. CDR1 is SGHAT and CDR2 is FQNNGV in the germline V gene. As DNA, the CDR3 is TGTGCCAGCAGCTTAGGCCCTAGCGGGATGAACACCGGGGAGCTGTTTTTT. It translates to CASSLGPSGMNTGELFF.

Written as DNA, the CDR3 is TGCGCCAGCAGCCAAGGGGCCAGCGCGACCTACGAGCAGTACTTC. Translating gives CASSQGASATYEQYF. This chain connects TRBV4-1 to TRBJ2-7; D ambiguous. Looked up from germline, CDR1 is MGHRA and CDR2 is YSYEKL. Trimming shortened V by 1 base and J by 2 bases, and 12 bases separated the two germline ends. CDR3 length: 15 residues.

The chain is built from TRBV7-2 and TRBJ2-7; D unresolved. V lost 5 bases and J 1 base, leaving 15 bases between the germline ends. The CDR3 runs 15 residues. CDR1 SGHTA and CDR2 FQGNSA come from the germline V gene. The chain's CDR3 is CASSPDTSRSYEQYF. The CDR3, as DNA: TGTGCCAGCAGCCCAGACACCTCCCGATCCTACGAGCAGTACTTC.

The CDR3 sequence: CASSITSRQLNTEAFF. CDR3 coding DNA: TGTGCCAGTAGTATAACGTCCCGACAGCTGAACACTGAAGCTTTCTTT. The chain couples TRBV19 to TRBJ1-1; perhaps TRBD1 as D (5 bases). Trimming left V 2 bases short and J 0 bases short, with 13 bases between. This CDR3 has 16 amino acids. CDR1 is LNHDA and CDR2 is SQIVND in the germline V gene (reference sequence).

Turning to this clone: At the DNA level, this CDR3 is encoded by other sequences in the same sample as well. The chain employs TRBV4-1 and TRBJ2-5, with TRBD2 identical over 10 bases. CDR1 MGHRA and CDR2 YSYEKL come from the germline V gene. The CDR3 loop spans 15 amino acids. The junction had 4 bases not matched to a gene; V was cut back by 4 bases and J by 2 bases. The DNA for the CDR3 is TGCGCCAGCAGCCTATTAGCGGGAGGACAAGAGACCCAGTACTTC. It translates to CASSLLAGGQETQYF.

The chain is built from TRBV28 and TRBJ2-7; D ambiguous. Germline V gives CDR1 MDHEN, CDR2 SYDVKM. The CDR3 covers 11 residues. Between the trimmed V and J ends, which lost 7 bases and 12 bases, there was a span of 16 bases. The chain's CDR3 is CASNDGLRGYF. Written as DNA, the CDR3 is TGTGCCAGCAACGACGGCCTAAGAGGGTACTTC.

The chain carries TRBV7-8 and TRBJ1-3; 9 positions agree with TRBD1. The ends lost 5 bases at V and 4 bases at J; junction bases unmatched: 6. CDR3 size: 15 residues. From germline, CDR1 is SGHVS and CDR2 FQNEAQ. This chain's CDR3 is CASSVYRGQGNTIYF. CDR3 in DNA: TGTGCCAGCAGCGTTTACAGGGGGCAAGGAAACACCATATATTTT.

The V and J genes are TRBV4-2 and TRBJ2-1; 7 bases are a match to TRBD1. V lost 1 base to trimming and J lost 2 bases; unmatched junction nucleotides: 2. The CDR3 runs to 15 residues. Per germline, CDR1 LGHNA and CDR2 YNFKEQ. Written as DNA, the CDR3 is TGTGCCAGCAGCCAAGTAGACAGGGCCTACAATGAGCAGTTCTTC. This translates into CASSQVDRAYNEQFF.

The chain carries TRBV10-3 and TRBJ1-2; 7 bases fit TRBD1. The trim removed 10 bases at V and 8 bases at J, leaving 13 bases unmatched. The germline V gene has CDR1 ENHRY and CDR2 SYGVKD. CDR3 length: 13 amino acids. CDR3: CATRGDPGVGYTF. As DNA, the CDR3 is TGTGCCACCAGGGGGGATCCGGGGGTCGGCTACACCTTC.

The chain is built from TRBV5-4 and TRBJ2-6; D gene unclear. Germline V gene lookup returns CDR1 SGHNT and CDR2 YYREEE (reference sequence). The CDR3 is 15 amino acids. Trimming cost V 4 bases and J 4 bases, with 12 bases left between them. DNA of the CDR3: TGTGCCAGCAGCGGACGGACGGCCGGGGCCAACGTCCTGACTTTC. Encoded protein: CASSGRTAGANVLTF.

The V call is TRBV15, the J call TRBJ2-1; a weak D match, TRBD2 (7 bases). Germline V gene lookup returns CDR1 LNHNV and CDR2 YYDKDF (reference sequence). This CDR3 has 17 amino acids. V was shortened by 0 bases and J by 3 bases, with 15 bases between the two germline ends. The CDR3 spells CATSRDRGRGIYNEQFF. The CDR3 DNA sequence: TGTGCCACCAGCAGAGATCGGGGGCGGGGGATCTACAATGAGCAGTTCTTC.

The rearrangement links TRBV6-5 to TRBJ2-1; 10 bases agree with TRBD2. Germline V CDR1 and CDR2: MNHEY, SVGAGI. V dropped 6 bases and J dropped 1; count of bases not matched to a gene: 3. This CDR3 is built from 15 residues. CDR3 DNA sequence: TGTGCCAGCAGCCTAGCGGGAGAGTCCTACAATGAGCAGTTCTTC. Translation gives CASSLAGESYNEQFF.

In this sample, this clone turned up once. The genes are TRBV2 and TRBJ2-2; the D is unclear. CDR3 length: 12 amino acids. V gave up 6 bases and J gave up 1 base, with 3 bases separating them. Per germline, CDR1 SNHLY and CDR2 FYNNEI. CDR3 amino acids: CASSQNTGELFF. Written as DNA, the CDR3 is TGTGCCAGCAGCCAGAACACCGGGGAGCTGTTTTTT.

The gene calls are TRBV7-8 and TRBJ2-2; 13 bases align to TRBD2. This CDR3 region has 17 residues. V trimming: 5 bases; J trimming: 6 bases; junction bases outside the gene matches: 9. The germline V gene encodes CDR1 SGHVS and CDR2 FQNEAQ. The CDR3 region is CASSRTSGRAQAGELFF. In DNA, the CDR3 is TGTGCCAGCAGCCGCACTAGCGGGAGGGCCCAGGCCGGGGAGCTGTTTTTT.

J is TRBJ1-3 and V is TRBV28; tentatively, D is TRBD1 (6 bases). This CDR3 is 15 amino acids long. V was cut by 6 bases and J by 4 bases, with 16 bases left in between. Germline loops: CDR1 MDHEN, CDR2 SYDVKM. CDR3 protein: CASRLRQAGGNTIYF. The CDR3 bases are TGTGCCAGCAGATTACGACAGGCGGGCGGAAACACCATATATTTT.

This chain uses TRBV27 with TRBJ1-2; 10 positions agree with TRBD1. This CDR3 contains 16 residues. Germline trimming cut 5 bases from V and 4 bases from J; bases unmatched to any gene: 10. Germline V gene lookup returns CDR1 MNHEY and CDR2 SMNVEV (reference sequence). The CDR3 protein is CASSSPGQGGGYGYTF. The CDR3 DNA follows: TGTGCCAGCAGTAGCCCCGGACAGGGGGGGGGCTATGGCTACACCTTC.

This chain links TRBV10-2 with TRBJ2-1; 7 positions match TRBD2. The CDR3 length is 14 residues. Losses at the gene ends were 6 bases for V and 8 bases for J; bases not matched to a gene: 10. The germline V gene encodes CDR1 WSHSY and CDR2 SAAADI. The CDR3 protein is CASRYPAGGDEQFF. Written as DNA, the CDR3 is TGCGCCAGCAGATACCCCGCTGGGGGGGATGAGCAGTTCTTC.

The V call is TRBV2, the J call TRBJ2-1, with 14 bases aligning to TRBD2. The J segment lost 6 bases and the V segment lost 7 bases, leaving 5 bases of the junction unmatched. CDR1 is SNHLY, CDR2 FYNNEI, per germline. The CDR3 sequence is 15 residues long. The CDR3 sequence: CASITGLAGVNEQFF. The CDR3 nucleotides are TGTGCCAGCATTACGGGACTAGCGGGGGTCAATGAGCAGTTCTTC.

Note on this clone: Compared with germline, one end of the junction differs, possibly owing to a read error. The rearrangement uses TRBV4-3 and TRBJ1-4; D unclear. The CDR3 runs to 15 residues. Germline V gene sequence: CDR1 LGHNA, CDR2 YSLEER. The DNA for the CDR3 is TGCGCCAGCAGACAAGACGGGCAGGTCAATGAAAAACTGTTTTTT. Translated: CASRQDGQVNEKLFF.

This chain uses TRBV4-2 with TRBJ2-2, with 9 bases aligning to TRBD1. V lost 0 bases to trimming and J lost 4 bases; unmatched junction nucleotides: 9. The CDR3 runs 18 residues. The germline CDR1 and CDR2 sequences are LGHNA and YNFKEQ. This CDR3 is CASSQDNLRTGVTGELFF. The CDR3 nucleotides read TGTGCCAGCAGCCAAGATAATCTAAGGACAGGGGTCACCGGGGAGCTGTTTTTT.

V usage is TRBV19 and J usage is TRBJ2-2; D may correspond to TRBD1 or TRBD2 (5 bases each). Germline values: CDR1 LNHDA, CDR2 SQIVND (reference sequence). The CDR3 has 12 amino acids. Trimming left V 7 bases short and J 6 bases short, with 9 bases between. CDR3 protein: CASTWDAGELFF. CDR3 bases: TGTGCCAGTACTTGGGACGCCGGGGAGCTGTTTTTT.

The J gene is TRBJ1-2, the V gene TRBV27; D perhaps matches TRBD1 (5 bases). Between the trimmed V and J ends, which lost 2 bases and 6 bases, there was a span of 13 bases. This CDR3 is built from 14 residues. Germline V gene data show CDR1 as MNHEY and CDR2 as SMNVEV (reference sequence). CDR3 bases: TGTGCCAGCAGTTTAATCAGAGGGGCACATGGCTACACCTTC. This gives the protein CASSLIRGAHGYTF.